A selection of T cell receptor beta chains follows, all from one sample in a study of breast tumors, draining lymph nodes, adjacent tissues. MiXCR, applied by TCRdb to the multiplex PCR reads, yields one record per CDR3 protein. The sample lists under 75,000 distinct CDR3 sequences, 45% to 65% seen once, with about 19% in the top ten. The material sequenced was breast tumor tissue. All receptors derive from a female donor with breast cancer. Some clones in this sample may be carry-over from other donors' samples. The CDR3 runs from the conserved cysteine through the conserved F or W. Each record gives: D gene, V gene, clone size, J gene, CDR3 DNA, CDR3 protein. D genes are given only for firm matches. Clone size, where shown, is once, few, many, or a class for clones that have expanded.

d_gene: .
v_gene: TRBV29-1
abundance: many
j_gene: TRBJ2-5
CDR3nt: TGCAGCGTTCTAGTCGGGACCCCCCAAGAGACCCAGTACTTC
CDR3aa: CSVLVGTPQETQYF

d_gene: .
v_gene: TRBV10-2
abundance: many
j_gene: TRBJ2-7
CDR3nt: TGCGCCAGCAGTTTGACTAGAGTGGGCTACGAGCAGTACTTC
CDR3aa: CASSLTRVGYEQYF

d_gene: TRBD2
v_gene: TRBV7-8
abundance: many
j_gene: TRBJ2-1
CDR3nt: TGTGCCAGCAGCACGGGACTATACAATGAGCAGTTCTTC
CDR3aa: CASSTGLYNEQFF

d_gene: .
v_gene: TRBV7-9
abundance: .
j_gene: TRBJ2-5
CDR3nt: TGTGCCAGCAGCCTCTGGCAGCAAGAGACCCAGTACTTC
CDR3aa: CASSLWQQETQYF

d_gene: TRBD1
v_gene: TRBV28
abundance: many
j_gene: TRBJ2-7
CDR3nt: TGTGCCAGCATGACAGGGAGAGAGCAGTACTTC
CDR3aa: CASMTGREQYF

d_gene: TRBD1
v_gene: TRBV10-3
abundance: .
j_gene: TRBJ2-5
CDR3nt: TGTGCCATCAGCTGGACAGGTGGAGAGACCCAGTACTTC
CDR3aa: CAISWTGGETQYF

d_gene: .
v_gene: TRBV2
abundance: many
j_gene: TRBJ2-2
CDR3nt: TGTGCCAGCAGGTGGGGGGGCGCGGGCACCGGGGAGCTGTTTTTT
CDR3aa: CASRWGGAGTGELFF

d_gene: TRBD1
v_gene: TRBV20-1
abundance: .
j_gene: TRBJ2-2
CDR3nt: TGCAGTGCACCAGACAGGGCGGCCGGGGAGCTGTTTTTT
CDR3aa: CSAPDRAAGELFF

d_gene: TRBD2
v_gene: TRBV5-1
abundance: .
j_gene: TRBJ2-1
CDR3nt: TGCGCCAGCAGCTCTGGACTAGCGGGAGTGGATGAGCAGTTCTTC
CDR3aa: CASSSGLAGVDEQFF

d_gene: TRBD2
v_gene: TRBV6-1
abundance: .
j_gene: TRBJ2-5
CDR3nt: TGTGCCGTAAGAGGGACTAGCGGGCTCCAAGAGACCCAGTACTTC
CDR3aa: CAVRGTSGLQETQYF

d_gene: .
v_gene: TRBV9
abundance: many
j_gene: TRBJ1-4
CDR3nt: TGTGCCAGCAGCGTAGGCACAGGGATAGGTGAAAAACTGTTTTTT
CDR3aa: CASSVGTGIGEKLFF

d_gene: .
v_gene: TRBV9
abundance: many
j_gene: TRBJ2-7
CDR3nt: TGTGCCAGCAGCCCGACAGGCTACGAGCAGTACTTC
CDR3aa: CASSPTGYEQYF

d_gene: .
v_gene: TRBV20-1
abundance: few
j_gene: TRBJ1-4
CDR3nt: TGCAGTGCTAGAGAAGCGGAAAAACTGTTTTTT
CDR3aa: CSAREAEKLFF

d_gene: TRBD1
v_gene: TRBV6-5
abundance: many
j_gene: TRBJ2-7
CDR3nt: TGTGCCAGCAGCGCTCCCCTAGGACAGGGAACCTACGAGCAGTACTTC
CDR3aa: CASSAPLGQGTYEQYF

d_gene: TRBD1
v_gene: TRBV27
abundance: many
j_gene: TRBJ2-5
CDR3nt: TGTGCCAGCAGTCCCGGGACAGGGGGCGCAGAGACCCAGTACTTC
CDR3aa: CASSPGTGGAETQYF

d_gene: .
v_gene: TRBV29-1
abundance: .
j_gene: TRBJ2-5
CDR3nt: TGCAGCGTTGGACAGTTCCAAGAGACCCAGTACTTC
CDR3aa: CSVGQFQETQYF

d_gene: .
v_gene: TRBV11-2
abundance: many
j_gene: TRBJ1-4
CDR3nt: TGTGCCAGCAGCTTAGGCCAGAGGGCAGGCACAACTAATGAAAAACTGTTTTTT
CDR3aa: CASSLGQRAGTTNEKLFF

d_gene: TRBD1
v_gene: TRBV2
abundance: .
j_gene: TRBJ2-2
CDR3nt: TGTGCCAGCAGTGGACAGGGGGGCGGGGAGCTGTTTTTT
CDR3aa: CASSGQGGGELFF

d_gene: .
v_gene: TRBV7-2
abundance: many
j_gene: TRBJ1-2
CDR3nt: TGTGCCAGCAGCCCAACAGCAGGGGATGGCTACACCTTC
CDR3aa: CASSPTAGDGYTF

d_gene: TRBD1
v_gene: TRBV11-2
abundance: once
j_gene: TRBJ1-2
CDR3nt: TGTGCCAGCAGACCCACCACAGGGGTAAACTATGGCTACACCTTC
CDR3aa: CASRPTTGVNYGYTF

d_gene: .
v_gene: TRBV5-6
abundance: .
j_gene: TRBJ1-2
CDR3nt: TGTGCCAGCAGCTTGATGGGGGGTAGCTACACCTTC
CDR3aa: CASSLMGGSYTF

d_gene: TRBD1
v_gene: TRBV7-6
abundance: .
j_gene: TRBJ2-3
CDR3nt: TGTGCCAGCAGCACCCGGACAGGGGGCTACTCAGATACGCAGTATTTT
CDR3aa: CASSTRTGGYSDTQYF

d_gene: TRBD1
v_gene: TRBV6-2/TRBV6-3
abundance: many
j_gene: TRBJ1-5
CDR3nt: TGTGCCAGCAGTCGGACAGGGATCCAGCCCCAGCATTTT
CDR3aa: CASSRTGIQPQHF

d_gene: TRBD2
v_gene: TRBV28
abundance: .
j_gene: TRBJ2-1
CDR3nt: TGTGCCGGGGGGACTAGGGTGTTAGGGGAGCAGTTCTTC
CDR3aa: CAGGTRVLGEQFF